The 25 T cell receptor beta chains below all came from one sample that was sequenced in a study of glioma-infiltrating T cells after dendritic cell vaccination. Method: immunoSEQ multiplex PCR; TCRdb's copy keeps in-frame clones and lacks some. The sample has 100,000 to 120,000 clones, 90% seen once. Documented time point: after dendritic cell vaccination, including at tumor progression/relapse. The sample here was blood, taken after dendritic cell vaccination. The source of these receptors is a human donor with glioblastoma.

This chain uses TRBV2 with TRBJ1-3; D is uncertain. The germline V gene has CDR1 SNHLY and CDR2 FYNNEI. The CDR3 sequence is 16 residues long. Trimming stripped 5 bases from V and 0 bases from J, with 14 bases between. CDR3 sequence reads: CASSSTVGVSGNTIYF. In nucleotides, the CDR3 is TGTGCCAGCAGTTCTACGGTCGGGGTCTCTGGAAACACCATATATTTT.

The chain has TRBV18 and TRBJ2-5; a weak D match, TRBD2 (6 bases). The germline V and J ends were trimmed by 1 base and 1 base, with 7 bases remaining between them. The CDR3 contains 14 residues. The germline CDR1 and CDR2 sequences are KGHSH and LQKENI. CDR3 loop: CASSPLEGQETQYF. As DNA, the CDR3 is TGTGCCAGCTCACCACTGGAGGGCCAAGAGACCCAGTACTTC.

This clone was detected once. V is TRBV9 and J is TRBJ1-4, with 11 positions matching TRBD1. J was trimmed by 8 bases and V by 0 bases; bases with no gene match: 3. Germline loops: CDR1 SGDLS, CDR2 YYNGEE. This CDR3 spans 15 amino acids. CDR3 sequence reads: CASSVDGTGGEKLFF. The DNA for the CDR3 is TGTGCCAGCAGCGTAGATGGGACAGGGGGAGAAAAACTGTTTTTT.

This clone was counted once. The genes are TRBV4-1 and TRBJ2-3, with TRBD2 matching 14 bases. The CDR3 sequence is 20 residues long. Per germline, CDR1 MGHRA and CDR2 YSYEKL. Trimming at V came to 4 bases and at J to 5 bases, leaving 17 bases not matched to a gene. The CDR3 here is CASSLVGLAGGVGEGDTQYF. CDR3 in DNA: TGCGCCAGCAGCCTTGTAGGACTAGCGGGGGGTGTAGGAGAGGGAGATACGCAGTATTTT.

The chain links TRBV13 to TRBJ2-3; the D gene is possibly TRBD1 (5 bases). Germline CDR1 reads PRHDT; CDR2 reads FYEKMQ (reference sequence). The CDR3 consists of 17 residues. Between the trimmed V and J ends, which lost 4 bases and 3 bases, there was a span of 20 bases. This CDR3 is CASSSARQGKVTDTQYF. The CDR3 nucleotides are TGTGCCAGCAGCTCGGCCCGCCAGGGTAAGGTGACAGATACGCAGTATTTT.

The V and J genes are TRBV5-1 and TRBJ1-4; 9 positions agree with TRBD1. The CDR3 extends over 15 amino acids. V lost 4 bases and J lost 5; bases outside the gene matches: 6. Germline CDR1 and CDR2: SGHRS and YFSETQ. CDR3 sequence reads: CASSPAGTGNEKLFF. Written as DNA, the CDR3 is TGCGCCAGCAGCCCCGCCGGGACAGGGAATGAAAAACTGTTTTTT.

The J gene is TRBJ1-1, the V gene TRBV29-1; TRBD1 matches at 8 bases. The germline V gene encodes CDR1 SQVTM and CDR2 ANQGSEA. The junction had 12 bases not matched to a gene; V was cut back by 4 bases and J by 2 bases. The CDR3 sequence is 16 residues long. CDR3 in DNA: TGCAGCGTTGCCGGACAGGGCCTGATCTCAAACACTGAAGCTTTCTTT. Encoded protein: CSVAGQGLISNTEAFF. Using reference TRBV29-1 and TRBJ1-1 for the parts outside the CDR3, the full variable domain is SAVISQKPSRDICQRGTSLTIQCQVDSQVTMMFWYRQQPGQSLTLIATANQGSEATYESGFVIDKFPISRPNLTFSTLTVSNMSPEDSSIYLCSVAGQGLISNTEAFFGQGTRLTVV.

V usage is TRBV6-1 and J usage is TRBJ2-7; TRBD1 aligns across 8 bases. CDR1 and CDR2 (germline): MNHNS, SASEGT. The J segment lost 4 bases and the V segment lost 6 bases, leaving 5 bases of the junction unmatched. The CDR3 loop spans 13 amino acids. The CDR3 spells CASRNRQGYEQYF. DNA for the CDR3: TGTGCCAGCAGAAATCGACAGGGGTACGAGCAGTACTTC.

CDR3 bases: TGTGCCTGGAGTTTCAAATCTGGAAACACCATATATTTT. Protein product: CAWSFKSGNTIYF. The J gene is TRBJ1-3, the V gene TRBV30; D unresolved. Germline CDR1 reads GTSNPN; CDR2 reads SVGIG (reference sequence). The CDR3 has 13 amino acids. V lost 2 bases, J lost 1 base, and 6 bases lay in between.

V usage is TRBV2 and J usage is TRBJ1-5, with 8 bases identical to TRBD1. With V trimmed by 6 bases and J by 7 bases, 11 bases remained unmatched. The germline CDR1 and CDR2 sequences are SNHLY and FYNNEI. The CDR3 contains 15 residues. CDR3 loop: CASRMDRVTHQPQHF. CDR3 nucleotides: TGTGCCAGCAGGATGGACAGGGTTACCCACCAGCCCCAGCATTTT. Drawing the rest from reference TRBV2 and TRBJ1-5, the complete variable domain is EPEVTQTPSHQVTQMGQEVILRCVPISNHLYFYWYRQILGQKVEFLVSFYNNEISEKSEIFDDQFSVERPDGSNFTLKIRSTKLEDSAMYFCASRMDRVTHQPQHFGDGTRLSIL.

The chain is built from TRBV19 and TRBJ2-2; 14 bases are a match to TRBD2. This CDR3 is built from 17 residues. Germline-derived CDR1 and CDR2 are LNHDA and SQIVND (reference sequence). The trim removed 6 bases at V and 6 bases at J, leaving 9 bases unmatched. CDR3 in amino acids: CASRLTSGGAGAGELFF. DNA of the CDR3: TGTGCCAGTAGGCTGACTAGCGGGGGGGCCGGGGCCGGGGAGCTGTTTTTT.

The chain has TRBV5-1 and TRBJ2-1, with 8 bases aligning to TRBD1. Germline V lookup: CDR1 SGHRS, CDR2 YFSETQ. There are 15 residues in the CDR3. V gave up 4 bases and J gave up 0 bases; unmatched junction bases: 3. CDR3 coding DNA: TGCGCCAGCAGCGGGGACAGGAGCTCCTACAATGAGCAGTTCTTC. Its protein is CASSGDRSSYNEQFF.

J is TRBJ2-5 and V is TRBV10-3; 9 bases line up with TRBD2. Germline CDR1 is ENHRY and CDR2 is SYGVKD. V was clipped by 2 bases and J by 6 bases; unmatched bases: 13. The CDR3 extends over 17 amino acids. In nucleotides, the CDR3 is TGTGCCATCAGTGAGCGCCCGGGACTAGCCAGGATTCAGACCCAGTACTTC. Protein sequence: CAISERPGLARIQTQYF.

The chain employs TRBV27 and TRBJ1-4; D might be TRBD1 (6 bases). V dropped 5 bases and J dropped 3 bases, with 13 bases sitting between them. Per germline, CDR1 MNHEY and CDR2 SMNVEV (reference sequence). There are 15 residues in the CDR3. CDR3 protein: CASSTQGLANEKLFF. The CDR3 DNA is TGTGCCAGCAGTACTCAGGGGTTAGCTAATGAAAAACTGTTTTTT.

The chain combines TRBV30 with TRBJ2-5; possible D gene TRBD2, 6 bases. Trimming left V 3 bases short and J 3 bases short, with 11 bases between. Germline V lookup: CDR1 GTSNPN, CDR2 SVGIG (reference sequence). The CDR3 loop spans 13 amino acids. CDR3 region: CAWSYWGEETQYF. In DNA form, the CDR3 reads TGTGCCTGGAGCTACTGGGGGGAAGAGACCCAGTACTTC. Full variable domain (remainder filled in from reference TRBV30 and TRBJ2-5): SQTIHQWPATLVQPVGSPLSLECTVEGTSNPNLYWYRQAAGRGLQLLFYSVGIGQISSEVPQNLSASRPQDRQFILSSKKLLLSDSGFYLCAWSYWGEETQYFGPGTRLLVL.

V and J are TRBV5-1 and TRBJ1-2, with TRBD1 matching 7 bases. V lost 4 bases and J lost 2; bases outside the gene matches: 8. CDR3 size: 15 residues. Germline loops: CDR1 SGHRS, CDR2 YFSETQ. CDR3 protein: CASSPQQGPNYGYTF. The CDR3 bases are TGCGCCAGCAGCCCCCAACAGGGGCCGAACTATGGCTACACCTTC.

The chain recombines TRBV30 with TRBJ1-5; D is unclear. Trimming stripped 1 base from V and 0 bases from J, with 4 bases between. Germline CDR1 is GTSNPN and CDR2 is SVGIG (reference sequence). This CDR3 is 13 amino acids long. CDR3 in amino acids: CAWSANSNQPQHF. The CDR3 region has the DNA TGTGCCTGGAGTGCAAATAGCAATCAGCCCCAGCATTTT.

The chain uses TRBV11-3 and TRBJ2-1, with 8 bases that match TRBD2. Trimming cost V 5 bases and J 4 bases; bases outside gene matches: 10. Germline CDR1 and CDR2: SGHNT and YENEEA. The CDR3 spans 16 residues. Here the CDR3 DNA reads TGTGCCAGCAGCGGACAACTAGCGGTCCTTTACAATGAGCAGTTCTTC. Translated, it gives CASSGQLAVLYNEQFF.

The chain recombines TRBV6-5 with TRBJ1-1; tentative D call: TRBD1 (6 bases). The CDR3 totals 15 residues. Deletions cut 5 bases from V and 5 bases from J, with 18 bases between. From germline, CDR1 is MNHEY and CDR2 SVGAGI. CDR3 in amino acids: CASSPRGGGTTEAFF. In nucleotides, the CDR3 is TGTGCCAGCAGTCCCCGGGGAGGGGGTACTACTGAAGCTTTCTTT.

The rearrangement uses TRBV18 and TRBJ2-5, with 9 bases fitting TRBD1. Germline-derived CDR1 and CDR2 are KGHSH and LQKENI. Trimming cost V 5 bases and J 4 bases; bases outside gene matches: 2. The CDR3 has 13 amino acids. CDR3 nucleotides: TGTGCCAGCTCAGTGGGACAGGGAGAGACCCAGTACTTC. Residues: CASSVGQGETQYF.

The chain joins TRBV5-4 to TRBJ2-1, with 12 nucleotides matching TRBD2. The CDR3 has 14 amino acids. From germline, CDR1 is SGHNT and CDR2 YYREEE (reference sequence). V gave up 5 bases and J gave up 10 bases; unmatched junction bases: 7. The CDR3 is CASRASGGGGEQFF. The DNA for the CDR3 is TGTGCCAGCAGGGCTAGCGGGGGGGGAGGGGAGCAGTTCTTC.

This clone showed up just once. V gene TRBV7-8 combines with J gene TRBJ2-7, with 7 bases identical to TRBD1. The ends lost 5 bases at V and 0 bases at J; junction bases unmatched: 4. From germline, CDR1 is SGHVS and CDR2 FQNEAQ. The CDR3 sequence is 14 residues long. CDR3 in DNA: TGTGCCAGCAGCCCCCGGGACAGCTCCTACGAGCAGTACTTC. It translates to CASSPRDSSYEQYF.

The chain combines TRBV6-1 with TRBJ2-7; no reliable D call. Trimming shortened V by 8 bases and J by 2 bases, and 7 bases separated the two germline ends. The CDR3 has 11 residues. Germline values: CDR1 MNHNS, CDR2 SASEGT. For the CDR3, the DNA is TGTGCCAGCGCGGAGACCTACGAGCAGTACTTC. It is translated as CASAETYEQYF.

CDR3 residues: CASSDRTGGRYEQYF. In DNA form, the CDR3 reads TGTGCCAGCTCAGATCGGACAGGGGGGAGGTACGAGCAGTACTTC. The rearrangement uses TRBV18 and TRBJ2-7, with 10 nucleotides matching TRBD1. V lost 5 bases to trimming and J lost 4 bases; unmatched junction nucleotides: 8. The CDR3 has 15 amino acids. Germline V gives CDR1 KGHSH, CDR2 LQKENI.

The chain has TRBV10-3 and TRBJ2-7, with a weak D call TRBD1 (5 bases). This CDR3 spans 14 amino acids. Trimming cost V 3 bases and J 3 bases, with 12 bases left between them. Germline loops: CDR1 ENHRY, CDR2 SYGVKD. The CDR3 nucleotides read TGTGCCATCAGTGATTACCAGGGTTTCTACGAGCAGTACTTC. Translated, it gives CAISDYQGFYEQYF.